Below, one T cell receptor beta chain is given with its context. Its antigen is unknown. This sample includes further DNA sequences coding for the same CDR3. This sample was included in a study of cytomegalovirus exposure and HLA in healthy donors. Study outcomes and limitations: DRB1 showed the most TCR associations and HLA-C the fewest in a later analysis, as rates varied by HLA locus. A missense DCLRE1C variant was associated with V- and J-gene trimming of TCR beta chains in a later analysis, and an independent cohort replicated the association.

PCR was performed using 60 Vbeta and 13 Jbeta primers. The authors' processing: Later, an analysis found approximately 80 million unique TCR beta chains, and 8.5 million to 12 million of these were shared. Some clones are missing from TCRdb's copy, which holds only in-frame ones; the method was immunoSEQ multiplex PCR. The V and J calls and the clone size are those of that table, but D and trimming were determined from the DNA. The sample has more than 110,000 clones; 65% to 80% are singletons. Germline V gene lookup returns CDR1 KGHSH and CDR2 LQKENI. CDR3 length: 15 amino acids. V dropped 3 bases and J dropped 6 bases, with 14 bases sitting between them.

The sequence derives from a man aged 30 to 39 in good health and CMV-seronegative. This chain joins TRBV18 and TRBJ1-4; possible D gene TRBD1, 6 bases. Sequencing input: PBMCs. The CDR3 region is CASSPGQGRDEKLFF. The CDR3 bases are TGTGCCAGCTCACCGGGGCAGGGGAGAGATGAAAAACTGTTTTTT.